The 28 T cell receptor beta chains below were found in one sample sequenced in a study of blood T cell repertoires in COVID-19 (TCRdb year 2020). Library preparation employed the immunoSEQ multiplex PCR assay. Imported from immuneACCESS, the table was reduced by TCRdb to in-frame sequences with V and J called. These copies leave out some clones; in studies compared against another copy, an unresolved V gene accounts for under half, and the cause of the remainder is not known. Present in this sample are approximately 120,000 clones, approximately 82% of which were seen just once. Together, the top ten hold roughly 7.9% of the sample. Specimen: peripheral blood. The source is a woman older than 75 with active or convalescent COVID-19.

The chain recombines TRBV9 with TRBJ2-5, with 12 positions matching TRBD2. Germline CDR1 SGDLS, CDR2 YYNGEE. CDR3 length: 15 residues. V dropped 6 bases and J dropped 5; count of bases not matched to a gene: 8. CDR3 DNA sequence: TGTGCCAGCACTCGGACTAGCGGGGCGAGGGAGACCCAGTACTTC. This gives the protein CASTRTSGARETQYF.

This clone was detected only a few times. The chain carries TRBV12-5 and TRBJ2-5; D is possibly TRBD2 (6 bases). Trimming took 5 bases from V and 4 from J, leaving 14 bases between them. Per germline, CDR1 LGHNT and CDR2 FRNRAP. This CDR3 spans 14 amino acids. The CDR3 region is CASGPGYGGETQYF. The CDR3 region has the DNA TGTGCTAGTGGTCCCGGATACGGGGGAGAGACCCAGTACTTC.

CDR3 coding DNA: TGTGCCAGCAGCCTCATTAGGGGCTCTGGGGCCAACGTCCTGACTTTC. It codes for CASSLIRGSGANVLTF. J is TRBJ2-6 and V is TRBV14; maybe TRBD1 (5 bases). The CDR3 spans 16 residues. Trimming took 4 bases from V and 0 from J, leaving 10 bases between them. In germline, CDR1 is SGHDN, CDR2 FVKESK.

The CDR3 coding sequence is TGCGCCAGCAGACCCCGGACAGGTCCATCGGGGACTGAAGCTTTCTTT. It encodes CASRPRTGPSGTEAFF. V is TRBV5-1 and J is TRBJ1-1; 7 bases align to TRBD1. CDR3 size: 16 residues. The germline V gene has CDR1 SGHRS and CDR2 YFSETQ. J gave up 5 bases and V 5 bases, and 15 bases lay outside the gene matches. Full variable domain (outside the CDR3, taken from reference TRBV5-1 and TRBJ1-1): KAGVTQTPRYLIKTRGQQVTLSCSPISGHRSVSWYQQTPGQGLQFLFEYFSETQRNKGNFPGRFSGRQFSNSRSEMNVSTLELGDSALYLCASRPRTGPSGTEAFFGQGTRLTVV.

V usage is TRBV4-2 and J usage is TRBJ2-5; 13 bases fit TRBD2. Germline V gene data show CDR1 as LGHNA and CDR2 as YNFKEQ. The CDR3 is made up of 16 amino acids. Unmatched junction bases numbered 4, after V lost 1 base and J lost 5 bases. The CDR3 protein is CASSQGLAGGRETQYF. DNA for the CDR3: TGTGCCAGCAGCCAAGGACTAGCGGGAGGTCGGGAGACCCAGTACTTC.

This chain uses TRBV3-1 (or the pseudogene TRBV3-2) with TRBJ2-7; no clear D. Trimming pared 2 bases from V and 5 bases from J, leaving 4 bases between. Germline CDR1 reads LGHDT; CDR2 reads YNNKEL (reference sequence). CDR3 length equals 11 residues. The CDR3 DNA reads TGTGCCAGCAGCCAAATCGACGAGCAGTACTTC. Translation: CASSQIDEQYF.

The genes are TRBV15 and TRBJ1-4; tentatively, D is TRBD1 (5 bases). The CDR3 runs to 14 residues. CDR1 and CDR2 (germline): LNHNV, YYDKDF (reference sequence). V was cut by 4 bases and J by 2 bases, with 8 bases left in between. DNA for the CDR3: TGTGCCACCAGCAAGCAGGGTACTAATGAAAAACTGTTTTTT. Its protein product is CATSKQGTNEKLFF.

This clone was detected a few times. This rearrangement joins TRBV28 to TRBJ1-6; TRBD1 might be the D (5 bases). The CDR3 sequence is 15 residues long. Trimming took off 6 bases at V and 7 bases at J, with 16 bases between the two ends. CDR1 is MDHEN and CDR2 is SYDVKM in the germline V gene. In DNA form, the CDR3 reads TGTGCCAGCAGCTTGCGGACTGGGGGGAATTCACCCCTCCACTTT. Its translation: CASSLRTGGNSPLHF.

The rearrangement uses TRBV10-3 and TRBJ2-7; 9 nucleotides agree with TRBD1. V dropped 3 bases and J dropped 0; count of bases not matched to a gene: 15. Germline loops: CDR1 ENHRY, CDR2 SYGVKD. The CDR3 has 19 amino acids. The DNA of the CDR3 is TGTGCCATCAGTGATCTTACCCGGGACAGGGAAAGGAGCTCCTACGAGCAGTACTTC. Translated, it gives CAISDLTRDRERSSYEQYF.

This chain connects TRBV7-6 to TRBJ2-7, with D hard to call. The CDR3 consists of 15 residues. Looked up from germline, CDR1 is SGHVS and CDR2 is FNYEAQ. V was shortened by 1 base and J by 2 bases, with 12 bases between the two germline ends. The CDR3, as DNA: TGTGCCAGCAGCTTAGTCCAATCAGTTACCTACGAGCAGTACTTC. Translating it yields CASSLVQSVTYEQYF.

The chain uses TRBV11-2 and TRBJ2-1, with 11 bases that match TRBD2. The junction had 4 bases not matched to a gene; V was cut back by 1 base and J by 2 bases. The V gene's germline CDR1 is SGHAT and CDR2 FQNNGV. The CDR3 extends over 17 amino acids. In nucleotides, the CDR3 is TGTGCCAGCAGCTTAGTCTCTAGCGGGAGGCCCTACAATGAGCAGTTCTTC. It encodes CASSLVSSGRPYNEQFF.

The CDR3 coding sequence is TGTGCAAGTCGCTTGGGTAGCGGGTTAAGGGGTCGCTACGAGCAGTACTTC. The encoded protein is CASRLGSGLRGRYEQYF. The rearrangement uses TRBV12-2 and TRBJ2-7; the table calls TRBD2, which could not be checked here. TRBV12-2 is tagged as a pseudogene. CDR3 length: 17 amino acids.

The rearrangement uses TRBV5-1 and TRBJ1-2, with 7 bases matching TRBD1. CDR3 length equals 15 residues. Trimming removed 3 bases from V and 5 bases from J; junction bases left unmatched: 10. Germline V gene sequence: CDR1 SGHRS, CDR2 YFSETQ. The CDR3 loop reads CASSWGTAVYYGYTF. As DNA, the CDR3 is TGCGCCAGCAGCTGGGGGACAGCCGTCTATTATGGCTACACCTTC.

For this clone: This sample also contains other DNA sequences that code for the same CDR3. The chain employs TRBV18 and TRBJ2-7, with 8 positions matching TRBD2. The CDR3 contains 15 residues. Unmatched junction bases numbered 11, after V lost 6 bases and J lost 4 bases. Germline V gene data show CDR1 as KGHSH and CDR2 as LQKENI. The chain's CDR3 is CASSREAGGPYEQYF. The CDR3 DNA reads TGTGCCAGCTCCCGAGAGGCGGGAGGACCTTACGAGCAGTACTTC.

The CDR3 sequence: CASSFTSGTHNEQFF. In DNA, the CDR3 is TGTGCCAGCAGCTTCACTAGCGGGACGCACAATGAGCAGTTCTTC. The chain joins TRBV7-2 to TRBJ2-1; 10 positions agree with TRBD2. The V segment lost 3 bases and the J segment 5 bases; nucleotides outside the gene matches: 4. The CDR3 has 15 residues. Germline V gene lookup returns CDR1 SGHTA and CDR2 FQGNSA.

Concerning this clone: The sample holds other DNA sequences that translate to the same CDR3. The DNA of the CDR3 is TGCAGTGCTAGTAGGGGGAATCAGCCCCAGCATTTT. Translated, it gives CSASRGNQPQHF. The chain has TRBV20-1 and TRBJ1-5, with D perhaps matching TRBD1 (6 bases). Germline-derived CDR1 and CDR2 are DFQATT and SNEGSKA (reference sequence). The CDR3 extends over 12 amino acids. V gave up 3 bases and J gave up 4 bases, with 7 bases separating them.

This clone was observed a few times. The chain combines TRBV15 with TRBJ1-4; a weak D match, TRBD1 (5 bases). CDR3 length: 16 amino acids. Germline-derived CDR1 and CDR2 are LNHNV and YYDKDF (reference sequence). Trimming took 2 bases from V and 0 from J, leaving 10 bases between them. Here the CDR3 reads CATSRSMDTTNEKLFF. The CDR3 DNA follows: TGTGCCACCAGCAGAAGTATGGACACAACTAATGAAAAACTGTTTTTT.

This clone was counted once. The chain combines TRBV11-3 with TRBJ1-1; D perhaps matches TRBD1 (6 bases). Germline V gene sequence: CDR1 SGHNT, CDR2 YENEEA. The V gene lost 3 bases and the J gene lost 3 bases, with 14 bases spanning the gap. This CDR3 has 15 amino acids. The CDR3 DNA follows: TGTGCCAGCAGCTTGGATACAGGGAAGGACACTGAAGCTTTCTTT. This translates into CASSLDTGKDTEAFF. Looking up the rest from reference TRBV11-3 and TRBJ1-1 gives the full variable domain: EAGVVQSPRYKIIEKKQPVAFWCNPISGHNTLYWYLQNLGQGPELLIRYENEEAVDDSQLPKDRFSAERLKGVDSTLKIQPAELGDSAVYLCASSLDTGKDTEAFFGQGTRLTVV.

The gene calls are TRBV10-3 and TRBJ2-3; the match to TRBD2 covers 14 bases. J lost 3 bases, V lost 3 bases, and 2 bases had no gene match. The CDR3 covers 16 residues. Germline V gives CDR1 ENHRY, CDR2 SYGVKD. CDR3 residues: CAISERTSGRTDTQYF. CDR3 DNA: TGTGCCATCAGTGAACGGACTAGCGGGAGGACAGATACGCAGTATTTT.

CDR3 sequence reads: CASSLLREEAFF. The CDR3 coding sequence is TGTGCCAGTAGTCTCCTCCGGGAGGAAGCTTTCTTT. V and J are TRBV19 and TRBJ1-1; no definite D call. The ends were cut back, 5 bases at V and 8 bases at J, with 12 bases in the middle. Germline assignment: CDR1 LNHDA and CDR2 SQIVND (reference sequence). CDR3 length: 12 amino acids.

The genes are TRBV28 and TRBJ1-6, with D possibly TRBD1 on 5 matching bases. Trimming removed 1 base from V and 11 bases from J, with 15 bases in between. The CDR3 totals 15 residues. Germline V gives CDR1 MDHEN, CDR2 SYDVKM. For the CDR3, the DNA is TGTGCCAGCAGTTTATTTTCTGGGGGGGAAACACCCCTCCACTTT. Encoded protein: CASSLFSGGETPLHF.

The chain uses TRBV27 and TRBJ2-1; D not certain. Germline V gene sequence: CDR1 MNHEY, CDR2 SMNVEV (reference sequence). The CDR3 runs 15 residues. The ends were cut back, 0 bases at V and 4 bases at J, with 10 bases in the middle. In nucleotides, the CDR3 is TGTGCCAGCAGTTTATCCACCCGAGGTTACAATGAGCAGTTCTTC. Translation: CASSLSTRGYNEQFF.

This clone was seen only once. V is TRBV19 and J is TRBJ2-7; the D is unclear. With 5 bases removed from V and 0 bases from J, the gap between germline ends came to 11 bases. CDR1 is LNHDA, CDR2 SQIVND, per germline (reference sequence). The CDR3 extends over 14 amino acids. CDR3: CASSEETSSYEQYF. The CDR3 DNA is TGTGCCAGTAGTGAGGAGACCAGCTCCTACGAGCAGTACTTC.

This chain uses TRBV4-1 with TRBJ1-6, with 8 bases that match TRBD1. V lost 1 base, J lost 3 bases, and 11 bases stayed unmatched. CDR1 is MGHRA and CDR2 is YSYEKL in the germline V gene. This CDR3 is 19 amino acids long. CDR3 residues: CASSQAVRAGGFYNSPLHF. The CDR3 nucleotides read TGCGCCAGCAGCCAAGCCGTTAGGGCAGGGGGCTTCTATAATTCACCCCTCCACTTT.

The chain employs TRBV5-1 and TRBJ1-2; 10 nucleotides match TRBD1. CDR1 and CDR2 (germline): SGHRS, YFSETQ. This CDR3 contains 13 residues. V was clipped by 3 bases and J by 8 bases; unmatched bases: 4. CDR3 residues: CASSWDRGSGYTF. DNA of the CDR3: TGCGCCAGCAGCTGGGACAGGGGTAGCGGCTACACCTTC.

The V and J genes are TRBV7-9 and TRBJ2-2; 7 bases match TRBD1. The CDR3 has 15 residues. Germline values: CDR1 SEHNR, CDR2 FQNEAQ (reference sequence). V was clipped by 5 bases and J by 1 base; unmatched bases: 4. The CDR3 here is CASSVRDRNTGELFF. The CDR3 bases are TGTGCCAGCAGCGTCCGGGACAGGAACACCGGGGAGCTGTTTTTT.

The chain uses TRBV14 and TRBJ2-1, with TRBD2 matching over 8 bases. CDR1 is SGHDN, CDR2 FVKESK, per germline. V lost 0 bases to trimming and J lost 11 bases; unmatched junction nucleotides: 12. There are 16 residues in the CDR3. CDR3 DNA sequence: TGTGCCAGCAGCCAAGATCCGAGGACTAGCTATAATCAGCAGTTCTTC. Its protein product is CASSQDPRTSYNQQFF.

V is TRBV6-1 and J is TRBJ2-2; TRBD2 matches at 10 bases. Germline lookup yields CDR1 MNHNS and CDR2 SASEGT. The length of the CDR3 is 17 residues. The trim removed 0 bases at V and 6 bases at J, leaving 7 bases unmatched. As DNA, the CDR3 is TGTGCCAGCAGTGAAGCGCGGACTAGCGGTAGGCCCGGGGAGCTGTTTTTT. It encodes CASSEARTSGRPGELFF.